A single sample is the source of the 4 T cell receptor beta chains below, sequenced in a study of PD-L1 blockade in urothelial cancer (dated by TCRdb to 2016 to 2017). Library preparation used the immunoSEQ multiplex PCR assay. The source is immuneACCESS, and TCRdb retained only in-frame sequences with V and J called. Part of the clones is not carried over; for the studies checked, unresolved V genes explain less than half of this, and the remainder is unexplained. Across this sample there are fewer than 130,000 clones, with roughly 84% seen only once. The ten largest clones take up 2.4% of the sample. This specimen consisted of PBMCs, obtained around atezolizumab (anti-PD-L1) treatment. Receptor source: a man in his fifties or sixties with urothelial cancer.

The chain links TRBV25-1 to TRBJ2-2, with TRBD1 as a possible D gene (5 bases). CDR3 size: 14 residues. Trimming left V 4 bases short and J 6 bases short, with 12 bases between. CDR1 MGHDK and CDR2 SYGVNS come from the germline V gene. CDR3 sequence (DNA): TGTGCCAGCAGTGTCCAGGGTAGGGCCGGGGAGCTGTTTTTT. Protein: CASSVQGRAGELFF.

The chain employs TRBV9 and TRBJ1-6, with a possible D match to TRBD1 (5 bases). Germline V gene sequence: CDR1 SGDLS, CDR2 YYNGEE. The CDR3 has 15 residues. The V end was cut by 2 bases, the J end by 4 bases, with 10 bases between. CDR3 in DNA: TGTGCCAGCAGCGTGTCGGGGGATTATAATTCACCCCTCCACTTT. The encoded protein is CASSVSGDYNSPLHF.

The chain links TRBV5-1 to TRBJ2-5, with 9 bases fitting TRBD2. The CDR3 totals 14 residues. The J segment lost 6 bases and the V segment lost 3 bases, leaving 6 bases of the junction unmatched. CDR1 is SGHRS, CDR2 YFSETQ, per germline. The CDR3 DNA reads as TGCGCCAGCAGCTCCGGGACTAGCCCCAAGACCCAGTACTTC. It yields the protein CASSSGTSPKTQYF.

This rearrangement joins TRBV29-1 to TRBJ2-3, with D perhaps matching TRBD2 (6 bases). Germline-derived CDR1 and CDR2 are SQVTM and ANQGSEA. The V and J ends lost 2 bases and 2 bases respectively, with 14 bases between them. CDR3 length equals 15 residues. The chain's CDR3 is CSVETRETSTDTQYF. As DNA, the CDR3 is TGCAGCGTTGAAACTCGGGAGACTTCCACAGATACGCAGTATTTT.